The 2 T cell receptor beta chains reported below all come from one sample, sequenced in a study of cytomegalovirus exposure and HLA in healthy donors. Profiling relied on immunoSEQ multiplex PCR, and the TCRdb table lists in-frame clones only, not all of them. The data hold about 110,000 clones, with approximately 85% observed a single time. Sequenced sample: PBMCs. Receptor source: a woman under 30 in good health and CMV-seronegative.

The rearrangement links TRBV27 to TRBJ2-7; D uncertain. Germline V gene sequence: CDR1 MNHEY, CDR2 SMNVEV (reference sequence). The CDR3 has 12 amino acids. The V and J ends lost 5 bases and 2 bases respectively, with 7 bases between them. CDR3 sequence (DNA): TGTGCCAGCAGTAGAGTCCCCTACGAGCAGTACTTC. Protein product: CASSRVPYEQYF.

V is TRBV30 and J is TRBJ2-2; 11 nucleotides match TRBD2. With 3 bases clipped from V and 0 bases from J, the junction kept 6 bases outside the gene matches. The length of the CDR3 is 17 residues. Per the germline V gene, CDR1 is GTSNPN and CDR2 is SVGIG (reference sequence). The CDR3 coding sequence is TGTGCCTGGAGCCGACTAGCGGGGACCGCGAACACCGGGGAGCTGTTTTTT. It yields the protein CAWSRLAGTANTGELFF.